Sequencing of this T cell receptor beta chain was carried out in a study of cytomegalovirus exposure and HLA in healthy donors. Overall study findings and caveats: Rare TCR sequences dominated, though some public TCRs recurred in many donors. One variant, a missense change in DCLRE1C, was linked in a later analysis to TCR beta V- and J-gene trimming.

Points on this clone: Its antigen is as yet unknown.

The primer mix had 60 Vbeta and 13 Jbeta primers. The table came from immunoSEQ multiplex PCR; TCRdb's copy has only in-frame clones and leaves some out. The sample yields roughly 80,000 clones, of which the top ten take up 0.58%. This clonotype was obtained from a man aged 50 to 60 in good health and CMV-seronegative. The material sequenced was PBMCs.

CDR3 nucleotides: TGTGCCAGCAGTGACGGACAGGGGCTTTTTGATACGCAGTATTTT. Translation: CASSDGQGLFDTQYF. The chain is built from TRBV6-1 and TRBJ2-3, with 9 bases aligning to TRBD1. The CDR3 consists of 15 residues. The V gene end was trimmed by 3 bases and the J gene end by 6 bases; junction bases not matched to a gene: 7. The germline V gene has CDR1 MNHNS and CDR2 SASEGT.